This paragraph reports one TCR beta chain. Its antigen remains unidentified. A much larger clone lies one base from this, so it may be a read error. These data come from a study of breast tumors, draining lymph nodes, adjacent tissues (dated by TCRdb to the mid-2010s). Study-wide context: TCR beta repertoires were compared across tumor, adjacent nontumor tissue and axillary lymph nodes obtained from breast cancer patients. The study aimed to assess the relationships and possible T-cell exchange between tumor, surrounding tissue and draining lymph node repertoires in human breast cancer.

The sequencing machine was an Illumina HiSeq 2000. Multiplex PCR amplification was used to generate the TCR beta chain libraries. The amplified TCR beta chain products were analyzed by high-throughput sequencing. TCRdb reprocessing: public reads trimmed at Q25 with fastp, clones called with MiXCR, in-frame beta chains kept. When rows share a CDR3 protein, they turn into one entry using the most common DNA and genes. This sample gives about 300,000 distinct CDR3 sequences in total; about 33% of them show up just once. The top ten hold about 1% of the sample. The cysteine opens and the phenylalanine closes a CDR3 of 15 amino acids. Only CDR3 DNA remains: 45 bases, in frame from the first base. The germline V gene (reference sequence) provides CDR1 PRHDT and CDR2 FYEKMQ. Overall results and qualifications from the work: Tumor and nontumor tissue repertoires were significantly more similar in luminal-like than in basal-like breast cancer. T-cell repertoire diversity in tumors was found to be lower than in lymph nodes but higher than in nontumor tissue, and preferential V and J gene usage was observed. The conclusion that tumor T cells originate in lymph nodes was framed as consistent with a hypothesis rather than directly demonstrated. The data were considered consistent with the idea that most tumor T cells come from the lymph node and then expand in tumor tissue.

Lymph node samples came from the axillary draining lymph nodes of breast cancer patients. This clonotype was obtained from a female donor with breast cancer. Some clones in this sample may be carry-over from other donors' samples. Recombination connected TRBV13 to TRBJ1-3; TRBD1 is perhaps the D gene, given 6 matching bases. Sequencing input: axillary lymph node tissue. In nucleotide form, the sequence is TGTGCCAGCAGCCTATTACAGGGAACTCGGAACACCGTATATTTT. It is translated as CASSLLQGTRNTVYF.